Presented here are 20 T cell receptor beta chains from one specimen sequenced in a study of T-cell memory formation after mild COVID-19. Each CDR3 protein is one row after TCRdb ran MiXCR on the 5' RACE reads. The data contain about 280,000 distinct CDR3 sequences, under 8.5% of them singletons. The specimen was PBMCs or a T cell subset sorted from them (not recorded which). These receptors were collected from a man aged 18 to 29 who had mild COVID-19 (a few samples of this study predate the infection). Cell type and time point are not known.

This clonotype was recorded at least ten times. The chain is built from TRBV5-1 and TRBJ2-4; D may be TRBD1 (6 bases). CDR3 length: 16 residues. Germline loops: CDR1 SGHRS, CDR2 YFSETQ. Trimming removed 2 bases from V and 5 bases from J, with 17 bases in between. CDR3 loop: CASSFVSGTPQNIQYF. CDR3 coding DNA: TGCGCCAGCAGCTTTGTTTCCGGGACACCTCAAAACATTCAGTACTTC.

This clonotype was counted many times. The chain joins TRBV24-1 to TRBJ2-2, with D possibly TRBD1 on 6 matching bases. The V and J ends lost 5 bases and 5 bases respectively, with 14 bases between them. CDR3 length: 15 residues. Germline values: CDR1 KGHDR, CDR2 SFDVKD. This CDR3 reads CATSGVRDTTGELFF. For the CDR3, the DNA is TGTGCCACCAGTGGTGTCCGGGACACAACCGGGGAGCTGTTTTTT.

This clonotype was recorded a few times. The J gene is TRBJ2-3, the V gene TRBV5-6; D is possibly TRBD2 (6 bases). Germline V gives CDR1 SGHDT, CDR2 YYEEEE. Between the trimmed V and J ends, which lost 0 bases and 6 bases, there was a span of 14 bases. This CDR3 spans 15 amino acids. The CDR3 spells CASSLVRGIRDTQYF. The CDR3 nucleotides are TGTGCCAGCAGCTTGGTCCGGGGGATTCGGGATACGCAGTATTTT.

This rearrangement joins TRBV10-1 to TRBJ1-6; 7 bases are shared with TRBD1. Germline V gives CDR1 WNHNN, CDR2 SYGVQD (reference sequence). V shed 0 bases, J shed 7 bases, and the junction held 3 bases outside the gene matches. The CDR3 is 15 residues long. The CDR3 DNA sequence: TGCGCCAGCAGTGAGTCCGGGACAGCGAATTCACCCCTCCACTTT. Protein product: CASSESGTANSPLHF.

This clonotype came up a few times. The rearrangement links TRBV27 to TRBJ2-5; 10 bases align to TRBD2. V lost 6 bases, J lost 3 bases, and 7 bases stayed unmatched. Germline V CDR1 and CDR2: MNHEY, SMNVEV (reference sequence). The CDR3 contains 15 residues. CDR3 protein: CASSPGTSAEETQYF. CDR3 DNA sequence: TGTGCCAGCAGCCCCGGGACTAGCGCTGAAGAGACCCAGTACTTC.

The CDR3 reads CASSFAGTGDGYTF. In DNA form, the CDR3 reads TGTGCCAGCAGTTTTGCAGGGACGGGAGATGGCTACACCTTC. The chain uses TRBV12-3 or TRBV12-4 and TRBJ1-2, with a tentative D call TRBD1 (5 bases). V was shortened by 3 bases and J by 6 bases, with 14 bases between the two germline ends. The CDR3 totals 14 residues.

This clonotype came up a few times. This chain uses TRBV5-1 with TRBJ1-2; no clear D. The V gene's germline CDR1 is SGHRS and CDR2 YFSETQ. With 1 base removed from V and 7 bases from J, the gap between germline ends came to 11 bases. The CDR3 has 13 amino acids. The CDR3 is CASSLFLNTGYTF. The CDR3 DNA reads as TGCGCCAGCAGCTTGTTTTTAAACACTGGCTACACCTTC. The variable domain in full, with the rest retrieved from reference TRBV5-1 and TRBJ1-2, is KAGVTQTPRYLIKTRGQQVTLSCSPISGHRSVSWYQQTPGQGLQFLFEYFSETQRNKGNFPGRFSGRQFSNSRSEMNVSTLELGDSALYLCASSLFLNTGYTFGSGTRLTVV.

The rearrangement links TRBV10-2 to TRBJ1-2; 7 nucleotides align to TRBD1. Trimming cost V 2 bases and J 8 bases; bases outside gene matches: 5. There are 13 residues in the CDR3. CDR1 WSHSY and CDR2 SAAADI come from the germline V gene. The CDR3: CASSERQGHGYTF. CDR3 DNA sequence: TGCGCCAGCAGTGAGAGACAGGGACACGGCTACACCTTC.

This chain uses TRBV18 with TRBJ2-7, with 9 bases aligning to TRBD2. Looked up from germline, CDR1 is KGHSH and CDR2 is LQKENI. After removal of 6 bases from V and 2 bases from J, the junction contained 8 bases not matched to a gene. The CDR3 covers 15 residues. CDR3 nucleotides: TGTGCCAGCTCCCTCGCGGGCGGGGGGGCCTACGAGCAGTACTTC. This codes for CASSLAGGGAYEQYF.

The CDR3: CASEGVDTQYF. In DNA, the CDR3 is TGTGCCAGCGAGGGGGTGGATACGCAGTATTTT. This chain links TRBV6-6 with TRBJ2-3, with D possibly matching TRBD1 (6 bases). The V end lost 8 bases, the J end lost 6 bases, and 9 bases lay between the germline ends. Germline assignment: CDR1 MNHNY and CDR2 SVGAGI (reference sequence). The CDR3 sequence is 11 residues long.

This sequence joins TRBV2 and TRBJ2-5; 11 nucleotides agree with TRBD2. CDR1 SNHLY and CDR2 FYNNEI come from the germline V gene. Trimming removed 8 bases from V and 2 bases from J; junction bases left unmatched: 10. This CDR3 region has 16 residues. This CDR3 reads CASSLTSGDKQETQYF. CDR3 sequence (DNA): TGTGCCAGCTCCTTGACTAGCGGGGACAAACAAGAGACCCAGTACTTC.

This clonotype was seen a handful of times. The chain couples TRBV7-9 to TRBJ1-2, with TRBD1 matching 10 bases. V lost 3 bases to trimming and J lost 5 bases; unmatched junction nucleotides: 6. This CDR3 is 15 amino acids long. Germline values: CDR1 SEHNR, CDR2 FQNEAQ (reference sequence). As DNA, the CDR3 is TGTGCCAGCAGCTTGGGACAGGGGTCTTTTTATGGCTACACCTTC. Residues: CASSLGQGSFYGYTF.

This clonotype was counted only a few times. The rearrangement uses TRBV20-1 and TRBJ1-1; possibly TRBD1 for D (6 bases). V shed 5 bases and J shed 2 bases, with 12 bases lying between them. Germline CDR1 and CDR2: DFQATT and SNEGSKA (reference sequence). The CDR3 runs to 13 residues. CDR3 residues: CSAFRQANTEAFF. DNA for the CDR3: TGCAGTGCTTTCAGACAGGCAAACACTGAAGCTTTCTTT.

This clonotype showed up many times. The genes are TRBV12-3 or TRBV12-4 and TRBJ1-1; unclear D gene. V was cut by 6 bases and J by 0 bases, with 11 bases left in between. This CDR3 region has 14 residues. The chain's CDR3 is CASSSTAMNTEAFF. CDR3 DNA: TGTGCCAGCAGCTCAACAGCGATGAACACTGAAGCTTTCTTT.

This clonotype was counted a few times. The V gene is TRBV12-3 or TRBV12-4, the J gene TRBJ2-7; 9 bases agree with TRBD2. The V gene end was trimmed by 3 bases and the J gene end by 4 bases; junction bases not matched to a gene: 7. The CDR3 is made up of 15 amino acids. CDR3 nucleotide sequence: TGTGCCAGCAGTTTCGGGCGGGGGGGCTGGTACGAGCAGTACTTC. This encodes CASSFGRGGWYEQYF.

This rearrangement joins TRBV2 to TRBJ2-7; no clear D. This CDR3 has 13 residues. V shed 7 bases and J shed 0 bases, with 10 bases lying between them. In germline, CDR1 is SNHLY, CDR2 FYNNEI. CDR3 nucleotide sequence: TGTGCCAGCAATCTGGCCCCCTCCTACGAGCAGTACGTC. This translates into CASNLAPSYEQYV.

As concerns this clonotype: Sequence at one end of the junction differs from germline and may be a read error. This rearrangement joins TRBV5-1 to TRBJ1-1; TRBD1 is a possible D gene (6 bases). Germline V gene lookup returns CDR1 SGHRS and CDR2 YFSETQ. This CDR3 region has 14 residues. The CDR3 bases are TGCGCCAGCAGCCGCGGACAGTTGAACACTGAAGCTCTCTTT. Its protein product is CASSRGQLNTEALF.

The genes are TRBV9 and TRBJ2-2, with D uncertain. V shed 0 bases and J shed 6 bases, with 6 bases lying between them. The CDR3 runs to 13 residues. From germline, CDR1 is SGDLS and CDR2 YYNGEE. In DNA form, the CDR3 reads TGTGCCAGCAGCGTAGTGAGTTCCGGGGAGCTGTTTTTT. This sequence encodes CASSVVSSGELFF.

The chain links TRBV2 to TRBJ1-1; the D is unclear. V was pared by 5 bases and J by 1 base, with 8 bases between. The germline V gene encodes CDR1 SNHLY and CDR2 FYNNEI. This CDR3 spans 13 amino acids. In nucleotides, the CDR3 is TGTGCCAGCAGTCCCCCCGGGAACACTGAAGCTTTCTTT. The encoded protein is CASSPPGNTEAFF.

In DNA, the CDR3 is TGTGCCAGCACCGATAGCGGGGGGGCTGAGACCCAGTACTTC. This gives the protein CASTDSGGAETQYF. V gene TRBV12-3 or TRBV12-4 combines with J gene TRBJ2-5; 11 bases fit TRBD2. This CDR3 is built from 14 residues. The V segment lost 7 bases and the J segment 5 bases; nucleotides outside the gene matches: 6.